A selection of T cell receptor beta chains follows, all from one sample in a study of T cell responses to AZD1222 COVID-19 vaccine. Profiling relied on immunoSEQ multiplex PCR, and the TCRdb table lists in-frame clones only, not all of them. The repertoire holds roughly 130,000 clones, with 85% to 95% as singletons. The sample consisted of peripheral blood, taken on day 0 of AZD1222 vaccination. These receptors were taken from an adult in good health. Each CDR3 is given with its conserved first and last residue. Each record gives: clone size, V gene, D gene, J gene, CDR3 DNA, CDR3 protein. The D gene is left open where the match is weak. For some rows the clone size is stated as once, few or many, or as a class when expanded; others skip it.

size: .; V: TRBV3-1/TRBV3-2; D: TRBD2; J: TRBJ2-3; DNA: TGTGCCAGCAGCCAGGGAACACCGGGACTAGCGGTCACAGATACGCAGTATTTT; CDR3: CASSQGTPGLAVTDTQYF
size: .; V: TRBV10-3; D: .; J: TRBJ1-1; DNA: TGTGCCATTTGGAAAGGGACATCTGGCACTGAAGCTTTCTTT; CDR3: CAIWKGTSGTEAFF
size: once; V: TRBV4-3; D: TRBD2; J: TRBJ2-1; DNA: TGCGCCAGCAGCCTTCTGGCGGGAGGGCCCTACAATGAGCAGTTCTTC; CDR3: CASSLLAGGPYNEQFF
size: .; V: TRBV28; D: .; J: TRBJ2-1; DNA: TGTGCCAGCAGTGCCGTCCTAAACGATGAGCAGTTCTTC; CDR3: CASSAVLNDEQFF
size: .; V: TRBV2; D: TRBD2; J: TRBJ2-1; DNA: TGTGCCAGCAGTGTGGGCGGGAGTTACAATGAGCAGTTCTTC; CDR3: CASSVGGSYNEQFF
size: .; V: TRBV9; D: .; J: TRBJ2-3; DNA: TGTGCCAGCAGCGCATCCACAGATACGCAGTATTTT; CDR3: CASSASTDTQYF
size: .; V: TRBV15; D: TRBD2; J: TRBJ2-1; DNA: TGTGCCACCAGCAGAGCCGCGGGAGGGCCCTCGGGTGAGCAGTTCTTC; CDR3: CATSRAAGGPSGEQFF
size: .; V: TRBV18; D: .; J: TRBJ1-1; DNA: TGTGCCAGCTCACCCGGCCAGCACACTGAAGCTTTCTTT; CDR3: CASSPGQHTEAFF
size: .; V: TRBV20-1; D: .; J: TRBJ1-4; DNA: TGCAGTGCTAGAGAGCGAGGCAAACTGTTTTTT; CDR3: CSARERGKLFF
size: .; V: TRBV11-3; D: .; J: TRBJ1-1; DNA: TGTGCCAGCAGCCAGAGGGTGGGGGAAGCTTTCTTT; CDR3: CASSQRVGEAFF
size: .; V: TRBV7-2; D: .; J: TRBJ1-1; DNA: TGTGCCAGCAGCTTATGGCACAGGAGAAACACTGAAGCTTTCTTT; CDR3: CASSLWHRRNTEAFF
size: once; V: TRBV4-1; D: TRBD1; J: TRBJ1-5; DNA: TGCGCCAGCAGCCAGATGGGACAGGGGGCACAGCCCCAGCATTTT; CDR3: CASSQMGQGAQPQHF
size: once; V: TRBV4-2; D: .; J: TRBJ2-3; DNA: TGTGCCAGCAGCCCCCGGACGTATATCGCAGATACGCAGTATTTT; CDR3: CASSPRTYIADTQYF
size: .; V: TRBV11-2; D: .; J: TRBJ2-3; DNA: TGTGCCAGCAGCTTGTATTCTGCAGATACGCAGTATTTT; CDR3: CASSLYSADTQYF
size: .; V: TRBV19; D: .; J: TRBJ2-1; DNA: TGTGCCAGTAAATTCCAGGTTTCTAAGGATGAGCAGTTCTTC; CDR3: CASKFQVSKDEQFF
size: .; V: TRBV28; D: .; J: TRBJ1-1; DNA: TGTGCCAGCAGTCCAGGGGTAGCTGCTTTCTTT; CDR3: CASSPGVAAFF
size: .; V: TRBV7-8; D: .; J: TRBJ2-6; DNA: TGTGCCAGCAGTTCAGCCCCCCGGACCTCCTACAACTCCGGGGCCAACGTCCTGACTTTC; CDR3: CASSSAPRTSYNSGANVLTF
size: .; V: TRBV9; D: TRBD2; J: TRBJ2-5; DNA: TGTGCCAGCAGCGCGGGGACTAGCGGGAGCCAAGAGACCCAGTACTTC; CDR3: CASSAGTSGSQETQYF
size: .; V: TRBV14; D: TRBD2; J: TRBJ2-1; DNA: TGTGCCAGCAGCCCTAGGGAACTAGCGGGAGTTGAGCAGTTCTTC; CDR3: CASSPRELAGVEQFF
size: .; V: TRBV3-1/TRBV3-2; D: TRBD2; J: TRBJ2-7; DNA: TGTGCCAGCAGGCTAACTAGCGGGAGGGCCTCCTCCTACGAGCAGTACTTC; CDR3: CASRLTSGRASSYEQYF
size: .; V: TRBV19; D: .; J: TRBJ1-5; DNA: TGTGCCAGTAGTATGGGCGTAGCTGGCAATCAGCCCCAGCATTTT; CDR3: CASSMGVAGNQPQHF
size: once; V: TRBV27; D: .; J: TRBJ1-1; DNA: TGTGCCAGCAGTTTAGTTCCGAACACTGAAGCTTTCTTT; CDR3: CASSLVPNTEAFF
size: .; V: TRBV5-4; D: TRBD2; J: TRBJ2-7; DNA: TGTGCCAGCAGCTTGGTTCTAGCGGGAGGGGTTTCTTACGAGCAGTACTTC; CDR3: CASSLVLAGGVSYEQYF
size: .; V: TRBV7-8; D: TRBD2; J: TRBJ2-2; DNA: TGTGCCAGCAGCCCGAGGGGCGCGGGAGAAATCGTCGGGGAGCTGTTTTTT; CDR3: CASSPRGAGEIVGELFF
size: .; V: TRBV28; D: .; J: TRBJ1-3; DNA: TGTGCCAGCAGGCCCCCGGGGGGGACGGGAAACACCATATATTTT; CDR3: CASRPPGGTGNTIYF
size: .; V: TRBV29-1; D: .; J: TRBJ1-1; DNA: TGCAGCGTGGCCCAAACTTCAAGCGACACTGAAGCTTTCTTT; CDR3: CSVAQTSSDTEAFF
size: few; V: TRBV5-1; D: .; J: TRBJ1-1; DNA: TGCGCCAGCAGTCAGGGGCCAGGGAACACTGAAGCTTTCTTT; CDR3: CASSQGPGNTEAFF
size: .; V: TRBV29-1; D: .; J: TRBJ1-1; DNA: TGCAGCGTTTACCGGGGGAACACTGAAGCTTTCTTT; CDR3: CSVYRGNTEAFF
size: .; V: TRBV7-8; D: TRBD2; J: TRBJ2-1; DNA: TGTGCCAGCAGCCGAGCTAGCGGGAATCGAAATGAGCAGTTCTTC; CDR3: CASSRASGNRNEQFF
size: .; V: TRBV6-5; D: .; J: TRBJ1-5; DNA: TGTGCCAGCAGCCCCGGGACATGGGATCAGCCCCAGCATTTT; CDR3: CASSPGTWDQPQHF
size: .; V: TRBV28; D: .; J: TRBJ2-1; DNA: TGTGCCAGCAGTCGACGGACCAGCTCCTACAATGAGCAGTTCTTC; CDR3: CASSRRTSSYNEQFF
size: .; V: TRBV27; D: TRBD1; J: TRBJ2-7; DNA: TGTGCCAGCAGTTCCATCGACAGGGGGCGCGGATACGAGCAGTACTTC; CDR3: CASSSIDRGRGYEQYF
size: .; V: TRBV7-6; D: .; J: TRBJ2-2; DNA: TGTGCCAGCAGCCTCGACACAGTTTTAAACACCGGGGAGCTGTTTTTT; CDR3: CASSLDTVLNTGELFF
size: .; V: TRBV14; D: .; J: TRBJ1-1; DNA: TGTGCCAGCAGCCAAAGGTCGAACACTGAAGCTTTCTTT; CDR3: CASSQRSNTEAFF
size: .; V: TRBV21-1; D: .; J: TRBJ2-7; DNA: TGTGCCAGCAGCAAAGAGTTGAGACTAGCGGGCTACGAGCAGTACTTC; CDR3: CASSKELRLAGYEQYF
size: .; V: TRBV3-1/TRBV3-2; D: .; J: TRBJ2-1; DNA: TGTGCCAGCAGCCCTAGGGCGAATGAGCAGTTCTTC; CDR3: CASSPRANEQFF
size: .; V: TRBV7-2; D: .; J: TRBJ2-1; DNA: TGTGCCAGCAGCCTGGACAGAAATGAGCAGTTCTTC; CDR3: CASSLDRNEQFF
size: .; V: TRBV28; D: .; J: TRBJ1-1; DNA: TGTGCCAGCAGAGCCCGGGACCTTATGAACACTGAAGCTTTCTTT; CDR3: CASRARDLMNTEAFF
size: .; V: TRBV28; D: TRBD2; J: TRBJ2-7; DNA: TGTGCCAGCAGTTTATTCGGGACTAGCGGGAGGTCGGCCTACGAGCAGTACTTC; CDR3: CASSLFGTSGRSAYEQYF
size: .; V: TRBV10-2; D: TRBD1; J: TRBJ1-1; DNA: TGCGCCAGCACAACAGGGGGTTGGACTGAAGCTTTCTTT; CDR3: CASTTGGWTEAFF
size: .; V: TRBV18; D: .; J: TRBJ2-1; DNA: TGTGCCAGCTCACCTGAGCCCTCCTACAATGAGCAGTTCTTC; CDR3: CASSPEPSYNEQFF
size: once; V: TRBV7-8; D: TRBD2; J: TRBJ2-1; DNA: TGTGCCAGCAGGCCGGGTCGGGGGGGACAATACAATGAGCAGTTCTTC; CDR3: CASRPGRGGQYNEQFF
size: .; V: TRBV6-6; D: TRBD1; J: TRBJ1-1; DNA: TGTGCCAGCAGTTACGGACAGGGGGCCAACACTGAAGCTTTCTTT; CDR3: CASSYGQGANTEAFF
size: .; V: TRBV6-6; D: .; J: TRBJ1-3; DNA: TGTGCCGGAGTGGGAGCTGGAAACACCATATATTTT; CDR3: CAGVGAGNTIYF
size: .; V: TRBV9; D: .; J: TRBJ2-3; DNA: TGTGCCAGCAGCGTTGACAGAAAAGATACGCAGTATTTT; CDR3: CASSVDRKDTQYF